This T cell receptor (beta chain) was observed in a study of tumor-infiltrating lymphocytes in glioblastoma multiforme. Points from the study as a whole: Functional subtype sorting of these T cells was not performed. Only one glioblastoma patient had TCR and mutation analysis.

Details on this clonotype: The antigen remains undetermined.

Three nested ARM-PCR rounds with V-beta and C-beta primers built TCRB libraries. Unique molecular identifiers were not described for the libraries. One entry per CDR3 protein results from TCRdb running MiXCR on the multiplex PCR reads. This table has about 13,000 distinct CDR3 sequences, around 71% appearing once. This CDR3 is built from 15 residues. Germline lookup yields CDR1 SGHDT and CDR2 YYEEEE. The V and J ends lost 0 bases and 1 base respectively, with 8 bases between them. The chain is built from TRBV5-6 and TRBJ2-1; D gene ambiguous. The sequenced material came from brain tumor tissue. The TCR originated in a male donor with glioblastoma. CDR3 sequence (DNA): TGTGCCAGCAGCTTGGGTACTCGGTCCTACAATGAGCAGTTCTTC. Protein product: CASSLGTRSYNEQFF.